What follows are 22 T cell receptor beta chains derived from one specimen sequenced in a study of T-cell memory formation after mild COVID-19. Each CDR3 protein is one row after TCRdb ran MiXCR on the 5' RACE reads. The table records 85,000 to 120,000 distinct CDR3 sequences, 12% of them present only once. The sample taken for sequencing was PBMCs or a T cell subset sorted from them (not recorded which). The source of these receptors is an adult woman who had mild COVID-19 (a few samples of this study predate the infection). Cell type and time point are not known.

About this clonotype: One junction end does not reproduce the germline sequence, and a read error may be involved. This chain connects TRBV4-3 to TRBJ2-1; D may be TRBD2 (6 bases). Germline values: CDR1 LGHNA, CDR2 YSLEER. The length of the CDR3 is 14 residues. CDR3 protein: CASSQWDSNNEQFF. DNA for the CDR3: TGCGCCAGCAGCCAATGGGACTCCAACAATGAGCAGTTCTTC.

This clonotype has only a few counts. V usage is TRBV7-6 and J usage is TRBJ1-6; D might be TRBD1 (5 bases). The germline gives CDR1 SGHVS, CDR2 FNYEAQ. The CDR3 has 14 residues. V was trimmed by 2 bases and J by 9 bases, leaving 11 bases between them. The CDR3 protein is CASSLSGPSSPLHF. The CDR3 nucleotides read TGTGCCAGCAGCTTATCAGGGCCCTCTTCACCCCTCCACTTT.

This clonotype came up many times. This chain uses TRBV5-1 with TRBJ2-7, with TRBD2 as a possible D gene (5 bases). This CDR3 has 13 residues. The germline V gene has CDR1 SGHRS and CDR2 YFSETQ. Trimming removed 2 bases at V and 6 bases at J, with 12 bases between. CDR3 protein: CASSFPEGIEQYF. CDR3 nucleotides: TGCGCCAGCAGCTTCCCCGAGGGAATCGAGCAGTACTTC.

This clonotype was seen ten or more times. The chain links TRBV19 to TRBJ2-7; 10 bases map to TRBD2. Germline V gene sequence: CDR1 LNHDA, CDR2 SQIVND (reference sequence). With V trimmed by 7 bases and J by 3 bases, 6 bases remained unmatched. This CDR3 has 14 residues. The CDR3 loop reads CASKPVAGGYEQYF. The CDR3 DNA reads TGTGCCAGTAAGCCCGTAGCGGGAGGCTACGAGCAGTACTTC. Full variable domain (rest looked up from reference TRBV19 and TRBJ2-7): DGGITQSPKYLFRKEGQNVTLSCEQNLNHDAMYWYRQDPGQGLRLIYYSQIVNDFQKGDIAEGYSVSREKKESFPLTVTSAQKNPTAFYLCASKPVAGGYEQYFGPGTRLTVT.

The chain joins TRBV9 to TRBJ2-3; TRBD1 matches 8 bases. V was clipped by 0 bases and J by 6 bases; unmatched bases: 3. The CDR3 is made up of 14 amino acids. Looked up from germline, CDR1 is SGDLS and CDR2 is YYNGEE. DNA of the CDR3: TGTGCCAGCAGCGTAGCTTCAGGGGGCGATACGCAGTATTTT. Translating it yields CASSVASGGDTQYF.

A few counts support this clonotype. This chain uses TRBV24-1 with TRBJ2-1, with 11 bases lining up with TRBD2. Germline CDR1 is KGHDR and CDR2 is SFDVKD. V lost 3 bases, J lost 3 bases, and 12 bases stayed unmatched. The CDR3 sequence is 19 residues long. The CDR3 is CATSDLSAGTSGNYNEQFF. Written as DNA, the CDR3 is TGTGCCACCAGTGATCTGTCTGCCGGGACTAGCGGAAACTACAATGAGCAGTTCTTC.

CDR3 protein: CSVESSTDTQYF. CDR3 DNA sequence: TGCAGCGTTGAGTCCAGCACAGATACGCAGTATTTT. The rearrangement links TRBV29-1 to TRBJ2-3; D not resolved. Looked up from germline, CDR1 is SQVTM and CDR2 is ANQGSEA. This CDR3 is 12 amino acids long. V lost 3 bases to trimming and J lost 0 bases, with 4 bases between them.

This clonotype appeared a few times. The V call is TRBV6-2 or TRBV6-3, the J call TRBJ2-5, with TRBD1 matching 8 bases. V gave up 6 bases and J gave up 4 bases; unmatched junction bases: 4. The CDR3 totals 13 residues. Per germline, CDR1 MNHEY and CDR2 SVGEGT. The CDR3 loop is CASRPDRGETQYF. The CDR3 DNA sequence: TGTGCCAGCAGGCCTGACAGGGGAGAGACCCAGTACTTC.

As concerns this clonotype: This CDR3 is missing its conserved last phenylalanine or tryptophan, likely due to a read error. The CDR3 DNA reads TGCGCCAGCAGCTTGATTGGAGACACCTACGAGCAGTACTTA. Protein sequence: CASSLIGDTYEQYL. The rearrangement joins TRBV5-1 to TRBJ2-7; D gene uncertain. The CDR3 loop spans 14 amino acids. Germline CDR1 and CDR2: SGHRS and YFSETQ. Trimming pared 1 base from V and 2 bases from J, leaving 10 bases between.

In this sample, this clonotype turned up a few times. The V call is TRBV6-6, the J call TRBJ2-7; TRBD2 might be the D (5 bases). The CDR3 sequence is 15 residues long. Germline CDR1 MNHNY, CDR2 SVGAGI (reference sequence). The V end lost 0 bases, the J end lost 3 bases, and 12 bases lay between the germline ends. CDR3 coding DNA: TGTGCCAGCAGTTACTCCGTGGGAGCCGGCTACGAGCAGTACTTC. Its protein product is CASSYSVGAGYEQYF.

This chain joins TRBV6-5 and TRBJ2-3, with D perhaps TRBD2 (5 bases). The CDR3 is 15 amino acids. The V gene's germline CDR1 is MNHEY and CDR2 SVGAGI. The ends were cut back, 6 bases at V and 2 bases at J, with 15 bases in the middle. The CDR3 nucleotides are TGTGCCAGCAGCCTCTGGAGCGGAAACACAGATACGCAGTATTTT. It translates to CASSLWSGNTDTQYF.

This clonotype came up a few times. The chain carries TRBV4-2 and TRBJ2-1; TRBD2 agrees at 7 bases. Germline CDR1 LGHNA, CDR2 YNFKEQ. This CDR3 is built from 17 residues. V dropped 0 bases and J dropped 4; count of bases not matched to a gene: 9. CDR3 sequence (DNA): TGTGCCAGCAGCCAAGATTGGAGCGGGGCCCAATACAATGAGCAGTTCTTC. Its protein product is CASSQDWSGAQYNEQFF.

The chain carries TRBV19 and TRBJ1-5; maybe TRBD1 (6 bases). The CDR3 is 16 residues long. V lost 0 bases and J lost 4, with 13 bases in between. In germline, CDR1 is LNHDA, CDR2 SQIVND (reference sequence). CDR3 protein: CASSIDGQRGNQPQHF. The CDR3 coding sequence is TGTGCCAGTAGTATAGACGGTCAGAGGGGGAATCAGCCCCAGCATTTT.

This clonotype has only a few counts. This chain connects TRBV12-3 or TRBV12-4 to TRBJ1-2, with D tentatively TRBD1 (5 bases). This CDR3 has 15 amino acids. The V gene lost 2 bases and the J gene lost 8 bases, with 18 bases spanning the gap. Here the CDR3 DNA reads TGTGCCAGCAGTTTATATCGGGGGACCCCTGAAGGCTACACCTTC. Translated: CASSLYRGTPEGYTF.

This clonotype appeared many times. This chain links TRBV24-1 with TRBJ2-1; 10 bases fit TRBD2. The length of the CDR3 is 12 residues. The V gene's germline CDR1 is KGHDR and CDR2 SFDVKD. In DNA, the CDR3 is TGTGCAACTAGCGGGACCTACAATGAGCAGTTCTTC. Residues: CATSGTYNEQFF.

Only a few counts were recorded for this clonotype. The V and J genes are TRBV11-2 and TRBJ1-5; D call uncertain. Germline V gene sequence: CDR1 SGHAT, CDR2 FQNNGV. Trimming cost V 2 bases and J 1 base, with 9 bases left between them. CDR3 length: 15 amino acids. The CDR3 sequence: CASSLTGGSNQPQHF. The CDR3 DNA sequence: TGTGCCAGCAGCTTAACCGGAGGAAGCAATCAGCCCCAGCATTTT.

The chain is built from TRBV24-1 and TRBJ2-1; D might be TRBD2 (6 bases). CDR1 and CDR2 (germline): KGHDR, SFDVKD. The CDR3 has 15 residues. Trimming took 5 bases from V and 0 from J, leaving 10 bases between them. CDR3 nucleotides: TGTGCCACCAGTGTAGCGGCCTACTCCTACAATGAGCAGTTCTTC. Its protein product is CATSVAAYSYNEQFF.

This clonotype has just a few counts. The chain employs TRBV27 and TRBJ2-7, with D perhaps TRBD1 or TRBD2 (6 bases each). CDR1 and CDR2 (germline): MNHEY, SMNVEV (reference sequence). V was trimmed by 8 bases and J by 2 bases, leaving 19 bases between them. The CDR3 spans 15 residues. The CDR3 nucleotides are TGTGCCAGCGGGACTTGGGGCAGGGGCACCTACGAGCAGTACTTC. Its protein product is CASGTWGRGTYEQYF.

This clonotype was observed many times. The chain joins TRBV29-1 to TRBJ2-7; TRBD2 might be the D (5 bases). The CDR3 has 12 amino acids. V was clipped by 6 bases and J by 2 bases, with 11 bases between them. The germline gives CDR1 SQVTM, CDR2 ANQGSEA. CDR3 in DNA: TGCAGCGTCCACGACGGGACCTACGAGCAGTACTTC. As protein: CSVHDGTYEQYF.

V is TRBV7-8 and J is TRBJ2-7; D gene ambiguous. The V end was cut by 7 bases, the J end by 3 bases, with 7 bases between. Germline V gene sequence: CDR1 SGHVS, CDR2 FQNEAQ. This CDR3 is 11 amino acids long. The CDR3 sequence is CASIGGYEQYF. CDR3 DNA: TGTGCCAGCATAGGCGGCTACGAGCAGTACTTC.

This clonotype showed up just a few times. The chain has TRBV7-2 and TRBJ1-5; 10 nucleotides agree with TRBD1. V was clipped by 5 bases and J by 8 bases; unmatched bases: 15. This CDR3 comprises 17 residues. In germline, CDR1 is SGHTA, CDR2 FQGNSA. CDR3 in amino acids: CASSRRPPGQGMEPQHF. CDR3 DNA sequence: TGTGCCAGCAGCCGACGTCCACCGGGACAGGGGATGGAGCCCCAGCATTTT.

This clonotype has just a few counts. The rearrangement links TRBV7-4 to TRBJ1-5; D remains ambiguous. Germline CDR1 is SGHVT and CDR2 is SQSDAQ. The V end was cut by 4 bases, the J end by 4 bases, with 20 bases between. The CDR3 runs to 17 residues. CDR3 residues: CASSWSGGDRENQPQHF. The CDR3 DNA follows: TGTGCCAGCAGCTGGAGTGGAGGTGACCGAGAGAATCAGCCCCAGCATTTT.